What follows describes a single T cell receptor (beta chain). The antigen remains unidentified. Trimming cost V 2 bases and J 0 bases, with 6 bases left between them. Germline V CDR1 and CDR2: MNHEY, SVGAGI. The length of the CDR3 is 14 residues. The data originate from a study of blood T cells in healthy people across ages. It was with a sample-barcoded 5' primer and a J-beta primer mix that a second PCR of roughly 7 to 12 cycles was run. CDR3-containing paired-end reads numbered at least 3 million in each sample. MiXCR, applied by TCRdb to the 5' RACE reads, yields one record per CDR3 protein. Of over 1,500,000 distinct CDR3 sequences detected, about two fifths appear once; the ten largest clones hold approximately 22%. Study conclusions and caveats: Diversity of TCR beta per million T cells declined in a roughly linear way with age.

Sequencing was performed on blood. The TCR sequence derives from a human donor in good health. This chain links TRBV6-5 with TRBJ2-3, with unresolved D. The CDR3 sequence is CASSYVISTDTQYF. In nucleotides, the CDR3 is TGTGCCAGCAGTTACGTAATAAGCACAGATACGCAGTATTTT.